This T cell receptor (beta chain) comes out of a study of OX40 agonist ivuxolimab in advanced cancers. Study information: Of mixed ages from about 20 to 90 and averaging roughly 66 years, the group was about 80% male. Three patients showed partial responses: one hepatocellular carcinoma and two cutaneous melanoma cases. Notes on the study in general: Expanded peripheral T cell antigen specificity was not determined.

This clone was found a few times. As yet, its antigen is unknown. Sequenced by immunoSEQ multiplex PCR; TCRdb stores in-frame clones only, minus some. The sample lists about 74,000 clones; 88% were seen once. Germline loops: CDR1 MNHNS, CDR2 SASEGT. The CDR3 loop spans 14 amino acids. Between the trimmed V and J ends, which lost 4 bases and 3 bases, there was a span of 13 bases. The starting material was CD4+ or CD8+ T cells sorted from blood, obtained in a trial of the OX40 agonist ivuxolimab. This receptor was obtained from an adult with an advanced solid tumor such as melanoma, head and neck, liver or kidney cancer. This chain connects TRBV6-1 to TRBJ2-7; D perhaps matches TRBD1 (6 bases). CDR3 sequence reads: CASSAQGLYYEQYF. DNA of the CDR3: TGTGCCAGCAGTGCACAGGGCCTATACTACGAGCAGTACTTC.